What follows is one T cell receptor beta chain and its context. Its antigen is still unknown. The data originate from a study of PD-1 blockade in classical Hodgkin lymphoma. Study results and limitations: Newly diagnosed patients had diversity similar to the baseline diversity of complete responders.

As for time point: cycle 4 day 1 (C4D1), after 5 to 7 weeks of nivolumab. In every patient, relapse followed autologous stem cell transplantation, while exposure to brentuximab vedotin differed. It was by magnetic negative selection that CD4+ T cells were purified from thawed PBMCs. Data came from immunoSEQ multiplex PCR; TCRdb stores just in-frame clones and leaves some out. The sample gives around 18,000 clones, approximately 70% of which show up once; around 2.6% is in the top ten. This CDR3 spans 13 amino acids. Germline V gene lookup returns CDR1 SNHLY and CDR2 FYNNEI. The ends were cut back, 0 bases at V and 7 bases at J, with 9 bases in the middle.

This specimen was CD4+ T cells from blood, taken before the fourth cycle of nivolumab. The receptor comes from a human donor with classical Hodgkin lymphoma. J is TRBJ1-1 and V is TRBV2; no clear D. The CDR3 DNA reads TGTGCCAGCAGTGAAGCGCACCAAAATGAAGCTTTCTTT. Translated, it gives CASSEAHQNEAFF.